The 11 T cell receptor beta chains in this list originate from one sample, sequenced in a study of blood T cell repertoires in COVID-19. Sequencing was performed with immunoSEQ multiplex PCR; in TCRdb, only in-frame clones are kept and a portion is missing. The data show 350,000 to 450,000 clones, approximately 90% seen once. Sequenced input: PBMCs or T cells enriched from blood (not recorded which). The receptors stem from a woman between 40 and 50 years old who had been exposed to COVID-19.

The chain carries TRBV6-1 and TRBJ2-3, with 9 bases fitting TRBD1. Per germline, CDR1 MNHNS and CDR2 SASEGT. This CDR3 has 14 amino acids. With V trimmed by 1 base and J by 4 bases, 0 bases remained unmatched. CDR3 sequence: CASSEGTGADTQYF. In nucleotides, the CDR3 is TGTGCCAGCAGTGAAGGGACAGGGGCAGATACGCAGTATTTT.

The J gene is TRBJ1-1, the V gene TRBV5-1; D gene uncertain. CDR3 size: 15 residues. Trimming left V 0 bases short and J 0 bases short, with 9 bases between. CDR1 is SGHRS and CDR2 is YFSETQ in the germline V gene. Here the CDR3 DNA reads TGCGCCAGCAGCTTGGTGACAACCATGAACACTGAAGCTTTCTTT. Protein sequence: CASSLVTTMNTEAFF.

V and J are TRBV5-8 and TRBJ2-1, with a weak D call TRBD1 (6 bases). CDR1 and CDR2 from the germline V gene are SGHTS and YDEGEE. V shed 4 bases and J shed 3 bases, with 14 bases lying between them. The CDR3 covers 15 residues. The CDR3 nucleotides read TGTGCCAGCAGCCTCCGACAGGAATTCTACAATGAGCAGTTCTTC. This translates into CASSLRQEFYNEQFF.

This clone was recorded a few times. The chain has TRBV27 and TRBJ2-1; no clear D gene. Germline V CDR1 and CDR2: MNHEY, SMNVEV (reference sequence). The ends were cut back, 5 bases at V and 0 bases at J, with 14 bases in the middle. The CDR3 has 16 amino acids. CDR3 sequence reads: CASSLPLGGSYNEQFF. The CDR3 coding sequence is TGTGCCAGCAGTCTCCCTCTCGGTGGCTCCTACAATGAGCAGTTCTTC.

The chain recombines TRBV2 with TRBJ2-1, with 7 bases fitting TRBD1. This CDR3 is 15 amino acids long. V gave up 6 bases and J gave up 6 bases; unmatched junction bases: 11. CDR1 is SNHLY and CDR2 is FYNNEI in the germline V gene. As DNA, the CDR3 is TGTGCCAGCAGGATCCGGGACAGTGGGGGCAATGAGCAGTTCTTC. It encodes CASRIRDSGGNEQFF.

The CDR3 region is CASSLRTSGALNTGELFF. The CDR3 DNA reads TGCGCCAGCAGCTTGCGAACTAGCGGGGCCCTAAACACCGGGGAGCTGTTTTTT. This chain uses TRBV5-1 with TRBJ2-2; 10 bases map to TRBD2. CDR1 is SGHRS and CDR2 is YFSETQ in the germline V gene. The CDR3 runs 18 residues. V was clipped by 1 base and J by 2 bases; unmatched bases: 8.

The chain uses TRBV19 and TRBJ2-2; 9 nucleotides line up with TRBD2. CDR3 length: 14 amino acids. In germline, CDR1 is LNHDA, CDR2 SQIVND (reference sequence). The ends lost 5 bases at V and 8 bases at J; junction bases unmatched: 6. In DNA form, the CDR3 reads TGTGCCAGTAGTCCGGGACTAGCCCTAGGGGAGCTGTTTTTT. Translating it yields CASSPGLALGELFF. Full variable domain (remainder filled in from reference TRBV19 and TRBJ2-2): DGGITQSPKYLFRKEGQNVTLSCEQNLNHDAMYWYRQDPGQGLRLIYYSQIVNDFQKGDIAEGYSVSREKKESFPLTVTSAQKNPTAFYLCASSPGLALGELFFGEGSRLTVL.

The chain has TRBV7-8 and TRBJ1-5; TRBD1 agrees at 9 bases. There are 14 residues in the CDR3. Germline loops: CDR1 SGHVS, CDR2 FQNEAQ. The junction had 4 bases not matched to a gene; V was cut back by 5 bases and J by 5 bases. The CDR3 loop reads CASSRQGVDQPQHF. CDR3 sequence (DNA): TGTGCCAGCAGCCGACAGGGGGTTGATCAGCCCCAGCATTTT.

This chain uses TRBV5-1 with TRBJ1-6; D may be TRBD1 (5 bases). CDR3 size: 16 residues. Trimming removed 1 base from V and 4 bases from J, with 12 bases in between. CDR1 and CDR2 (germline): SGHRS, YFSETQ. CDR3 in DNA: TGCGCCAGCAGCTTGAGGGGTGGGAATTATAATTCACCCCTCCACTTT. Its translation is CASSLRGGNYNSPLHF.

The chain employs TRBV5-1 and TRBJ1-1, with TRBD1 identical over 10 bases. The J segment lost 0 bases and the V segment lost 4 bases, leaving 12 bases of the junction unmatched. Germline values: CDR1 SGHRS, CDR2 YFSETQ. This CDR3 has 18 residues. The chain's CDR3 is CASSPGQGPGFLNTEAFF. The CDR3 nucleotides are TGCGCCAGCAGCCCGGGACAGGGGCCAGGATTTTTGAACACTGAAGCTTTCTTT.

The rearrangement links TRBV18 to TRBJ2-3; no definite D call. V lost 3 bases to trimming and J lost 6 bases, with 7 bases between them. There are 12 residues in the CDR3. From germline, CDR1 is KGHSH and CDR2 LQKENI. CDR3: CASSPLEDTQYF. CDR3 sequence (DNA): TGTGCCAGCTCACCGCTCGAGGATACGCAGTATTTT.